This T cell receptor beta chain was retrieved from a study of a mutant IDH1 vaccine in newly diagnosed glioma. Study context: Patients began vaccination 4-6 weeks after radiotherapy alone, or with temozolomide cycles. Radiotherapy, temozolomide, or both had been given previously, and both were given to most. Averaging about 37 years of age, treated patients were around 60% male and around 40% female.

Germline V gives CDR1 LNHDA, CDR2 SQIVND (reference sequence). V was trimmed by 2 bases and J by 9 bases, leaving 8 bases between them. The CDR3 totals 13 residues. TCRdb's copy holds only in-frame clones and misses some; the assay was immunoSEQ multiplex PCR. Here the sample spans tens of thousands of clones, roughly 80% being singletons. Time point defined: week 47, end of study. The investigators gave 300 ug of mutant IDH1 20-mer peptide in each vaccine dose, together with topical imiquimod. Points from the study as a whole: Alterations occurring in top peripheral T cell clonotypes seemed unrelated to pseudoprogression.

With regard to this clone: Its cognate antigen is unknown.

The TCR comes from a man aged 25-40 years with glioma. Sequencing was performed on PBMCs, taken from a glioma patient whose treatment included an IDH1 peptide vaccine. The chain employs TRBV19 and TRBJ1-6; TRBD1 might be the D (5 bases). In DNA form, the CDR3 reads TGTGCCAGTAGTATACAGGGTGGTTCACCCCTCCACTTT. This sequence encodes CASSIQGGSPLHF. The full variable domain, with the rest looked up from reference TRBV19 and TRBJ1-6, is DGGITQSPKYLFRKEGQNVTLSCEQNLNHDAMYWYRQDPGQGLRLIYYSQIVNDFQKGDIAEGYSVSREKKESFPLTVTSAQKNPTAFYLCASSIQGGSPLHFGNGTRLTVT.